This T cell receptor (beta chain) comes out of a study of T-cell reconstitution after alpha-beta-depleted transplantation in children (TCRdb year 2016). Broadly, across the study: T-cell immune reconstitution after TCRalphabeta/CD19-depleted allogeneic hematopoietic cell transplantation in children was quantitatively tracked in the study by means of TCR repertoire profiling. Points the paper makes about the study in general: In some patients, the high TCRbeta diversity seen at day 60 was put down to recipient T cells and intrathymic progenitors that had survived conditioning. The apparently early recovery of alphabetaT-cell counts about two months after transplant reportedly depended on only several hundred rapidly expanded clones that came from non-depleted graft cells. Over subsequent months, a decline in hyperexpanded clone frequencies was noted, and after one year, T-cell counts and TCRbeta diversity were mostly ascribed to newly produced T cells.

The method behind the library was PCR. TCRdb records Illumina HiSeq 2500 as the sequencer. TCR libraries were prepared with molecular barcoding, using unique molecular identifiers to normalize TCRbeta repertoire quantification. The raw public reads went through TCRdb reprocessing: fastp at Q25, MiXCR clone calling, in-frame beta chains kept. Here each entry gathers all rows of one CDR3 protein and keeps the most common genes and DNA. This sample has 900,000 or so distinct CDR3 sequences in its table, and 15% to 20% of those were observed once. Around 5.3% of the sample lies in the top ten. This clonotype appeared many times. Its antigen remains undetermined. The record has no base qualities; no much larger clone is one base away. CDR1 and CDR2, per the germline V gene, are MGHRA and YSYEKL. Germline trimming amounts to 1 base on V and 5 bases on J, with 4 as the count of junction bases outside the gene matches. From its cysteine to its phenylalanine, the CDR3 spans 14 amino acids. The sequence is cut down to CDR3 DNA, 42 bases in frame from base 1.

In the paper's terms, the treatment or condition label means: allogeneic hematopoietic cell transplantation with graft depleted of TCRalphabeta T cells and CD19 B cells. The children who served as transplant recipients had been given grafts of TCRalphabeta/CD19-depleted allogeneic hematopoietic cells. The TCR sequence derives from a male patient under 18 who had a stem cell transplant for acute lymphoblastic leukemia, so the T cells may come from the graft donor. The sequence is built from TRBV4-1 and TRBJ1-2; 7 bases in the middle match TRBD1. Sequencing used PBMCs, mostly from graft donor cells, obtained 360 days after TCRalphabeta/CD19-depleted stem cell transplant. The bases read TGCGCCAGCAGCCAAGGCGCAGGGGGTTATGGCTACACCTTC. Its product reads: CASSQGAGGYGYTF.